This T cell receptor beta chain appears in the sequencing data of a study of T and B cells in COVID-19 patients. General study results and limits: Sorted SARS-CoV-2-responsive or tetramer+ T cells and CD4+, regulatory and CD8+ subsets were not yet sequenced. At recovery TRB diversity and richness exceeded healthy donors, after highly clonal active COVID-19 repertoires. Early severe-case samples and blood from mildly ill patients during symptoms were in short supply.

From blood, about 240-500 ng of genomic DNA served as TRB template. V was clipped by 2 bases and J by 6 bases; unmatched bases: 5. Germline V gene data show CDR1 as MNHEY and CDR2 as SVGAGI. CDR3 length: 16 residues. In regard to this clonotype: The antigen remains undetermined.

TRB rearrangements were amplified by multiplex PCR with BIOMED2 TRB-A/B primers. Using its own MiXCR run on the multiplex PCR reads, TCRdb lists one record per CDR3 protein. The sample records approximately 10,000 distinct CDR3 sequences, 25% to 30% being singletons. The source material was blood. This receptor was identified in a human donor who had recovered from COVID-19. V usage is TRBV6-5 and J usage is TRBJ2-3; 13 nucleotides line up with TRBD2. CDR3 bases: TGTGCCAGCAGTTACCACGGGACTAGCGGGATGGATACGCAGTATTTT. This encodes CASSYHGTSGMDTQYF.